The clone carrying this T cell receptor (beta chain) has only a few counts. Its antigen is not known. Trimming took 0 bases from V and 7 from J; bases not matched to a gene: 4. The CDR3 runs 16 residues. CDR1 and CDR2 from the germline V gene are SGHDN and FVKESK. cDNA libraries of TCR beta carried unique molecular identifiers. Roughly 500,000 cDNA molecules were obtained from about 0.98 to 11 million T cells. Each CDR3 protein is one row after TCRdb ran MiXCR on the PCR reads. Among hundreds of thousands of distinct CDR3 sequences, 59% were seen once, and the ten largest hold around 11%. These data belong to a study of post-analysis software for immune sequencing data. Looking at the study overall: Secondary progressive, relapsing-remitting and progressive-relapsing multiple sclerosis were among the included disease courses.

Study results and limitations: For normalized Chao1 diversity, multiple sclerosis patients scored significantly lower than controls did. Compared with controls, patients had more of roughly five TRBV segments, including TRBV5-6, TRBV5-1 and TRBV20-1.

The receptor's source is a girl aged 2 to 10 with multiple sclerosis. Sequences were obtained from blood. The V and J genes are TRBV14 and TRBJ2-1; 12 nucleotides match TRBD2. Written as DNA, the CDR3 is TGTGCCAGCAGCCAAGATCTACTAGCGGGAGGAAATGAGCAGTTCTTC. It translates to CASSQDLLAGGNEQFF.